These 28 T cell receptor beta chains share one sample of origin, sequenced in a study of regulatory T cells in long-lasting Graves disease. HTBI primers from iRepertoire and Arm-PCR of CDR3 regions yielded the TCR beta libraries. Via MiXCR, TCRdb re-called the multiplex PCR reads, giving one row per CDR3 protein. The sample contains around 500,000 distinct CDR3 sequences, approximately 12% of which appear only once. Sample time point: newly diagnosed GD, antithyroid drugs for less than 3 months. There was RNA extracted from PBMCs, and the TCR library was made from it. This same sample was also taken into another study, of T cells in Graves' hyperthyroidism and ophthalmopathy.

Sample: peripheral blood mononuclear cells (PBMCs), taken at new diagnosis, from a patient treated with antithyroid drugs. The receptors come from a woman in her twenties or thirties with Graves disease.

This clonotype showed up many times. This sequence joins TRBV5-6 and TRBJ2-2, with D possibly TRBD2 on 6 matching bases. CDR1 and CDR2 (germline): SGHDT, YYEEEE. The CDR3 totals 14 residues. V shed 0 bases and J shed 11 bases, with 14 bases lying between them. CDR3 in DNA: TGTGCCAGCAGCTTGGGATTTCGGCGGGGAGAGCTGTTTTTT. Its translation is CASSLGFRRGELFF.

In its sample, this clonotype was seen many times. This chain links TRBV3-1 with TRBJ2-2; TRBD2 matches 8 bases. This CDR3 contains 15 residues. V was clipped by 0 bases and J by 4 bases; unmatched bases: 1. The V gene's germline CDR1 is LGHDT and CDR2 YNNKEL (reference sequence). DNA for the CDR3: TGTGCCAGCAGCCAAGAGGGACTAGTCACCGGGGAGCTGTTTTTT. Its translation: CASSQEGLVTGELFF.

The genes are TRBV11-2 and TRBJ2-7; 12 nucleotides line up with TRBD2. The CDR3 runs 16 residues. The V segment lost 5 bases and the J segment 3 bases; nucleotides outside the gene matches: 8. Per the germline V gene, CDR1 is SGHAT and CDR2 is FQNNGV. This CDR3 is CASSGLAGLAFYEQYF. CDR3 sequence (DNA): TGTGCCAGCAGCGGACTAGCGGGACTAGCGTTCTACGAGCAGTACTTC.

The rearrangement joins TRBV7-9 to TRBJ2-7; TRBD1 aligns across 7 bases. The germline CDR1 and CDR2 sequences are SEHNR and FQNEAQ (reference sequence). The CDR3 totals 14 residues. V lost 7 bases to trimming and J lost 6 bases; unmatched junction nucleotides: 12. The CDR3: CASTRTGDDGEQYF. The DNA of the CDR3 is TGTGCCAGCACGCGTACAGGGGATGACGGCGAGCAGTACTTC.

CDR3 nucleotides: TGTGCCAGCAGAAGGAGGTCGGGGGGGCGGATGAACACTGAAGCTTTCTTT. Its protein is CASRRRSGGRMNTEAFF. The chain is built from TRBV6-4 and TRBJ1-1; possible D gene TRBD1, 6 bases. The germline V and J ends were trimmed by 6 bases and 0 bases, with 20 bases remaining between them. This CDR3 contains 17 residues. Germline assignment: CDR1 MRHNA and CDR2 SNTAGT.

This clonotype was observed a few times. The rearrangement links TRBV19 to TRBJ2-3; 8 bases fit TRBD1. Germline V gene data show CDR1 as LNHDA and CDR2 as SQIVND (reference sequence). V lost 1 base, J lost 2 bases, and 2 bases stayed unmatched. This CDR3 is built from 15 residues. DNA of the CDR3: TGTGCCAGTAGTATAGGGACAGGGACCACAGATACGCAGTATTTT. It translates to CASSIGTGTTDTQYF. Filled out from reference TRBV19 and TRBJ2-3, the complete variable domain reads DGGITQSPKYLFRKEGQNVTLSCEQNLNHDAMYWYRQDPGQGLRLIYYSQIVNDFQKGDIAEGYSVSREKKESFPLTVTSAQKNPTAFYLCASSIGTGTTDTQYFGPGTRLTVL.

This clonotype was found many times. This chain uses TRBV6-5 with TRBJ2-7; the D call may be TRBD1 or TRBD2 (5 bases each). The CDR3 loop spans 14 amino acids. V was shortened by 4 bases and J by 1 base, with 11 bases between the two germline ends. CDR1 is MNHEY, CDR2 SVGAGI, per germline. DNA of the CDR3: TGTGCCAGCAGTTTTTGGGGACCGTCCTACGAGCAGTACTTC. Amino acids: CASSFWGPSYEQYF.

As concerns this clonotype: Since a much larger clone is just one base distant, this may be a read error. V gene TRBV19 combines with J gene TRBJ2-1; 12 nucleotides agree with TRBD2. The CDR3 covers 15 residues. Germline loops: CDR1 LNHDA, CDR2 SQIVND (reference sequence). J gave up 4 bases and V 7 bases, and 5 bases lay outside the gene matches. CDR3 DNA sequence: TGTGCCAGTATCCAGACTAGCGGGAGATACAATGAGCAGTTCTTC. It specifies CASIQTSGRYNEQFF.

The table lists this clonotype with a few counts. This chain links TRBV3-1 with TRBJ2-7, with 9 bases that match TRBD2. V trimming: 3 bases; J trimming: 3 bases; junction bases outside the gene matches: 9. Looked up from germline, CDR1 is LGHDT and CDR2 is YNNKEL (reference sequence). The CDR3 length is 16 residues. DNA for the CDR3: TGTGCCAGCAGCCAGGAGGGACTAGCTGGTAACTACGAGCAGTACTTC. This sequence encodes CASSQEGLAGNYEQYF.

This clonotype has a handful of counts. In nucleotides, the CDR3 is TGCAGTGCTAGATGGACAGGACGAGGGACTGAAGCTTTCTTT. Amino acids: CSARWTGRGTEAFF. The chain is built from TRBV20-1 and TRBJ1-1; 7 bases are shared with TRBD1. There are 14 residues in the CDR3. Trimming cost V 2 bases and J 5 bases; bases outside gene matches: 8. Germline V CDR1 and CDR2: DFQATT, SNEGSKA (reference sequence).

This clonotype has only a few counts. The chain recombines TRBV27 with TRBJ2-3; D is undetermined. The germline V and J ends were trimmed by 3 bases and 3 bases, with 13 bases remaining between them. CDR3 length: 15 amino acids. Germline CDR1 is MNHEY and CDR2 is SMNVEV (reference sequence). The CDR3 is CASSFVGTVTDTQYF. CDR3 bases: TGTGCCAGCAGTTTTGTAGGTACAGTGACAGATACGCAGTATTTT.

This clonotype was counted many times. The chain has TRBV12-3 or TRBV12-4 and TRBJ2-7, with D tentatively TRBD1 or TRBD2 (5 bases each). This CDR3 is built from 14 residues. V was trimmed by 2 bases and J by 5 bases, leaving 13 bases between them. The CDR3 sequence: CASSLTGPQDEQYF. In DNA, the CDR3 is TGTGCCAGCAGTTTAACGGGACCCCAAGACGAGCAGTACTTC.

This clonotype came up many times. The chain recombines TRBV7-2 with TRBJ2-5; 7 nucleotides agree with TRBD2. In germline, CDR1 is SGHTA, CDR2 FQGNSA. J was trimmed by 5 bases and V by 4 bases; bases with no gene match: 10. This CDR3 region has 15 residues. As DNA, the CDR3 is TGTGCCAGCAGCTCCCAAATAACTAGCGTGGAGACCCAGTACTTC. This translates into CASSSQITSVETQYF. Complete variable domain (other parts from reference TRBV7-2 and TRBJ2-5): GAGVSQSPSNKVTEKGKDVELRCDPISGHTALYWYRQSLGQGLEFLIYFQGNSAPDKSGLPSDRFSAERTGGSVSTLTIQRTQQEDSAVYLCASSSQITSVETQYFGPGTRLLVL.

This clonotype was counted ten times or more. V is TRBV7-9 and J is TRBJ1-1; 7 bases are a match to TRBD1. The length of the CDR3 is 15 residues. Trimming cost V 5 bases and J 3 bases; bases outside gene matches: 9. CDR1 is SEHNR, CDR2 FQNEAQ, per germline (reference sequence). CDR3 nucleotide sequence: TGTGCCAGCAGCATCCGGGACAGCTGGGACACTGAAGCTTTCTTT. It is translated as CASSIRDSWDTEAFF. The whole variable domain, remainder taken from reference TRBV7-9 and TRBJ1-1, is DTGVSQNPRHKITKRGQNVTFRCDPISEHNRLYWYRQTLGQGPEFLTYFQNEAQLEKSRLLSDRFSAERPKGSFSTLEIQRTEQGDSAMYLCASSIRDSWDTEAFFGQGTRLTVV.

This clonotype was observed at least ten times. The chain has TRBV10-1 and TRBJ2-7, with 12 positions matching TRBD2. The V segment lost 3 bases and the J segment 6 bases; nucleotides outside the gene matches: 6. Germline values: CDR1 WNHNN, CDR2 SYGVQD (reference sequence). The CDR3 spans 15 residues. The CDR3 reads CASSEGLAGSGEQYF. The CDR3 DNA reads as TGCGCCAGCAGTGAAGGACTAGCGGGATCCGGCGAGCAGTACTTC.

This clonotype was observed many times. The chain has TRBV2 and TRBJ1-5; perhaps TRBD1 as D (5 bases). V shed 3 bases and J shed 7 bases, with 19 bases lying between them. This CDR3 spans 16 amino acids. CDR1 and CDR2 from the germline V gene are SNHLY and FYNNEI. In nucleotides, the CDR3 is TGTGCCAGCAGTGAGCAGGGCGGACTAGTTGTACAGCCCCAGCATTTT. It encodes CASSEQGGLVVQPQHF.

This clonotype was seen more than once but under ten times. The chain couples TRBV4-1 to TRBJ2-3, with a weak D call TRBD1 (6 bases). In germline, CDR1 is MGHRA, CDR2 YSYEKL. This CDR3 comprises 15 residues. V was cut by 0 bases and J by 7 bases, with 14 bases left in between. CDR3 DNA: TGCGCCAGCAGCCAAGATACCCGGACAGTTTATACGCAGTATTTT. It specifies CASSQDTRTVYTQYF.

This clonotype has at least ten counts. The V and J genes are TRBV24-1 and TRBJ2-2; unclear D gene. Trimming pared 0 bases from V and 7 bases from J, leaving 8 bases between. Germline values: CDR1 KGHDR, CDR2 SFDVKD. This CDR3 has 14 residues. CDR3 amino acids: CATSDLLSGGELFF. DNA of the CDR3: TGTGCCACCAGTGATTTGCTTTCCGGCGGGGAGCTGTTTTTT.

This clonotype was seen ten or more times. This sequence joins TRBV6-5 and TRBJ1-6; D unresolved. Germline CDR1 is MNHEY and CDR2 is SVGAGI. The CDR3 sequence is 15 residues long. Trimming took 0 bases from V and 7 from J, leaving 10 bases between them. The CDR3 loop reads CASSYSRPGNSPLHF. CDR3 sequence (DNA): TGTGCCAGCAGTTACTCGCGGCCGGGAAATTCACCCCTCCACTTT.

This clonotype appeared many times. The V and J genes are TRBV6-5 and TRBJ2-2, with 11 bases that match TRBD1. Germline values: CDR1 MNHEY, CDR2 SVGAGI. J gave up 0 bases and V 4 bases, and 1 base lay outside the gene matches. CDR3 length equals 16 residues. The CDR3 DNA follows: TGTGCCAGCAGTTGGACAGGGGGCGCGAACACCGGGGAGCTGTTTTTT. It codes for CASSWTGGANTGELFF.

This rearrangement joins TRBV7-2 to TRBJ2-2; 10 nucleotides match TRBD2. J lost 3 bases, V lost 6 bases, and 4 bases had no gene match. CDR1 is SGHTA, CDR2 FQGNSA, per germline. CDR3 length: 15 residues. CDR3 residues: CASRIAGGHTGELFF. The CDR3 DNA reads as TGTGCCAGCAGGATAGCGGGAGGCCACACCGGGGAGCTGTTTTTT.

This clonotype was detected a few times. J is TRBJ1-1 and V is TRBV5-1, with D perhaps matching TRBD1 (5 bases). From germline, CDR1 is SGHRS and CDR2 YFSETQ. The ends were cut back, 0 bases at V and 5 bases at J, with 14 bases in the middle. This CDR3 spans 15 amino acids. This CDR3 is CASSLVGGGWTEAFF. In DNA, the CDR3 is TGCGCCAGCAGCTTGGTCGGGGGGGGGTGGACTGAAGCTTTCTTT.

This clonotype has only a few counts. The V gene is TRBV28, the J gene TRBJ2-1, with 12 positions matching TRBD2. V dropped 7 bases and J dropped 6; count of bases not matched to a gene: 7. Germline assignment: CDR1 MDHEN and CDR2 SYDVKM. The CDR3 length is 15 residues. In nucleotides, the CDR3 is TGTGCCAGCACCCCCCAACTAGCGGGAGGCAATGAGCAGTTCTTC. This gives the protein CASTPQLAGGNEQFF. Together with reference TRBV28 and TRBJ2-1, the CDR3 gives the full variable domain: DVKVTQSSRYLVKRTGEKVFLECVQDMDHENMFWYRQDPGLGLRLIYFSYDVKMKEKGDIPEGYSVSREKKERFSLILESASTNQTSMYLCASTPQLAGGNEQFFGPGTRLTVL.

This clonotype showed up just a few times. In DNA form, the CDR3 reads TGTGCCAGCAGCTCACGAGCAGGGGTGGGGTACACTGAAGCTTTCTTT. Translated, it gives CASSSRAGVGYTEAFF. The rearrangement uses TRBV28 and TRBJ1-1; tentative D call: TRBD1 (6 bases). The CDR3 consists of 16 residues. Looked up from germline, CDR1 is MDHEN and CDR2 is SYDVKM. Trimming shortened V by 6 bases and J by 3 bases, and 20 bases separated the two germline ends.

This clonotype has at least ten counts. The chain uses TRBV30 and TRBJ2-1; no reliable D call. With 1 base removed from V and 6 bases from J, the gap between germline ends came to 7 bases. Per germline, CDR1 GTSNPN and CDR2 SVGIG (reference sequence). This CDR3 is 12 amino acids long. CDR3: CAWSAPLNEQFF. Written as DNA, the CDR3 is TGTGCCTGGAGTGCCCCCCTCAATGAGCAGTTCTTC. Using reference TRBV30 and TRBJ2-1 for the parts outside the CDR3, the full variable domain is SQTIHQWPATLVQPVGSPLSLECTVEGTSNPNLYWYRQAAGRGLQLLFYSVGIGQISSEVPQNLSASRPQDRQFILSSKKLLLSDSGFYLCAWSAPLNEQFFGPGTRLTVL.

This clonotype was picked up many times. The rearrangement links TRBV11-2 to TRBJ2-2; TRBD1 is a possible D gene (5 bases). This CDR3 is 15 amino acids long. V lost 5 bases, J lost 5 bases, and 15 bases lay in between. Germline assignment: CDR1 SGHAT and CDR2 FQNNGV. The CDR3 here is CASSPWQGRTGELFF. The CDR3, as DNA: TGTGCCAGCAGCCCCTGGCAGGGCCGAACCGGGGAGCTGTTTTTT. The whole variable domain, filled in from reference TRBV11-2 and TRBJ2-2, reads EAGVAQSPRYKIIEKRQSVAFWCNPISGHATLYWYQQILGQGPKLLIQFQNNGVVDDSQLPKDRFSAERLKGVDSTLKIQPAKLEDSAVYLCASSPWQGRTGELFFGEGSRLTVL.

This clonotype was seen repeatedly, ten times or more. The gene calls are TRBV5-1 and TRBJ1-5; D ambiguous. The germline V and J ends were trimmed by 6 bases and 1 base, with 11 bases remaining between them. Germline V gene sequence: CDR1 SGHRS, CDR2 YFSETQ. The CDR3 is 14 amino acids. CDR3 DNA sequence: TGCGCCAGCATCCACGCATTGAGCAATCAGCCCCAGCATTTT. As protein: CASIHALSNQPQHF.

There are many counts of this clonotype. The CDR3 bases are TGTGCCAGCAGTTTCGGTAGAGAGGGCAACACTGAAGCTTTCTTT. It translates to CASSFGREGNTEAFF. The V and J genes are TRBV28 and TRBJ1-1; D remains ambiguous. Between the trimmed V and J ends, which lost 3 bases and 2 bases, there was a span of 13 bases. Germline loops: CDR1 MDHEN, CDR2 SYDVKM. CDR3 length: 15 amino acids.